This T cell receptor (beta chain) stems from a study of blood T cells in healthy people across ages. Points from the study as a whole: Per million T cells, TCR beta diversity dropped roughly linearly as age increased. Naive CD4+ cells and diversity were both higher in long-lived donors than in aged donors.

With 5 bases clipped from V and 0 bases from J, the junction kept 2 bases outside the gene matches. Looked up from germline, CDR1 is MRHNA and CDR2 is SNTAGT. CDR3 size: 15 residues. For the second PCR, which ran for roughly 6 to 12 cycles, a sample-barcoded 5' primer and a J-beta primer mix were used. TCRdb re-analysed the 5' RACE reads in MiXCR, keeping a single row per CDR3 protein. The table includes approximately 800,000 distinct CDR3 sequences, about 47% detected once. This clonotype came up a few times. Antigen unknown. This sequence joins TRBV6-4 and TRBJ2-1, with 9 nucleotides matching TRBD2. This sequence was found in an older man in good health. Specimen: blood. The CDR3 loop reads CASSRAGGSYNEQFF. The CDR3 DNA is TGTGCCAGCAGTAGAGCGGGAGGCTCCTACAATGAGCAGTTCTTC.